This T cell receptor (beta chain) originates from a study of response to subunit inactivated influenza vaccine. V gave up 1 base and J gave up 3 bases, with 12 bases separating them. The V gene's germline CDR1 is KGHDR and CDR2 SFDVKD. This CDR3 is built from 16 residues. TCRdb re-called the RT-PCR reads with MiXCR, one entry per CDR3 protein. Of just under 550,000 distinct CDR3 sequences listed, roughly 23% are singletons. A further study also used this sample, focusing on T cells expressing NK-cell markers. According to that study: The cDNA for TCR beta came from 5'RACE template switching with UMIs. The share of CD8+ T cells held by dominant NKG2C+ clonotypes was 1.0-7.0% in about six donors.

Sequencing was performed on CD4+ T cells sorted from PBMCs, taken 12 days after vaccination. The clonotype originates from a man aged 45-60 years who received an inactivated influenza vaccine. The V gene is TRBV24-1, the J gene TRBJ2-1; D not certain. The CDR3 is CATSDFASGGYNEQFF. CDR3 DNA: TGTGCCACCAGTGATTTTGCGTCGGGTGGCTACAATGAGCAGTTCTTC.